Listed here is a single TCR beta chain. Its cognate antigen is unknown. The donors were all Caucasian adults (living in Nashville, Tennessee). The assay was immunoSEQ multiplex PCR, and TCRdb's table has in-frame clones only and misses some. The sample lists 2,500,000 or so clones; approximately 94% were seen once. These data come from a study of shared clonotypes between healthy human individuals. General study points: Non-shared clonotypes showed lower generation probabilities than clonotypes common to all four donors.

The sequenced material came from naive CD4+ T cells sorted from blood. The subset: CD45RA+ positively selected. The TCR was taken from a man in his late teens or twenties in good health.

The CDR3: CASSPRDRGYEQYF. In DNA form, the CDR3 reads TGTGCCAGCAGCCCAAGGGACAGGGGCTACGAGCAGTACTTC. This chain joins TRBV5-4 and TRBJ2-7, with 10 nucleotides matching TRBD1. Germline V gene data show CDR1 as SGHNT and CDR2 as YYREEE (reference sequence). The CDR3 spans 14 residues. The V and J ends lost 4 bases and 3 bases, in that order; junction bases with no gene match: 4.